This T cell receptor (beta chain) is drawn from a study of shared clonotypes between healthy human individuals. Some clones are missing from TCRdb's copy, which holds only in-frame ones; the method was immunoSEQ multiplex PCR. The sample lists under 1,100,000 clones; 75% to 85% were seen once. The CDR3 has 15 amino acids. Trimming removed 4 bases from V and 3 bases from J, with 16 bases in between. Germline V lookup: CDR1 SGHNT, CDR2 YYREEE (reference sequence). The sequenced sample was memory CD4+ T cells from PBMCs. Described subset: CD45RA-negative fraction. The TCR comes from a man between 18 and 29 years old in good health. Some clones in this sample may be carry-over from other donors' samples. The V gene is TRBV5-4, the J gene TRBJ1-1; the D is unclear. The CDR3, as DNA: TGTGCCAGCAGCCGGACCGGACGTGCGGACACTGAAGCTTTCTTT. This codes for CASSRTGRADTEAFF.